The clone carrying this TCR beta chain was counted many times. The antigen is undetermined. This sample was taken from a study of neurological immune-mediated disorders. Study-wide points: With the multiple sclerosis repertoire cluster, neither clinical nor MRI features showed any association. No sharing of CDR3 amino acid sequences was observed among expanded clones across subjects, suggesting private repertoires in all groups. Healthy controls had more TCR clonal expansion than multiple sclerosis, which showed the least, whereas HTLV-1-associated myelopathy showed the most.

Germline CDR1 reads MNHEY; CDR2 reads SMNVEV (reference sequence). The ends were cut back, 8 bases at V and 1 base at J, with 15 bases in the middle. CDR3 length equals 15 residues. The authors made cDNA by 5'RACE with 10-nucleotide random UMIs. TCRdb reprocessed the 5' RACE reads via MiXCR and lists one record per CDR3 protein. The sample consists of around 53,000 distinct CDR3 sequences, around 4.4% of them appearing once. The chain has TRBV27 and TRBJ1-5; D may be TRBD1 (5 bases). The sequence derives from a man aged 45 to 65 with multiple sclerosis. The specimen sequenced was PBMCs. CDR3 sequence: CASPRGGGSNQPQHF. The CDR3 nucleotides are TGTGCCAGCCCAAGGGGTGGGGGAAGCAATCAGCCCCAGCATTTT.